The source of this T cell receptor beta chain is a study of T cells after yellow fever vaccination. Trimming stripped 1 base from V and 2 bases from J, with 6 bases between. This CDR3 contains 13 residues. In germline, CDR1 is SGHRS, CDR2 YFSETQ. One entry per CDR3 protein, called by TCRdb with MiXCR from the 5' RACE reads. This table holds 70,000 or so distinct CDR3 sequences, 7.3% found once. This clonotype was seen at least ten times. The antigen is undetermined. Findings and limits, study-wide: It was a small share of clonotypes that appeared in both CD4 and CD8 compartments. Reappearing after the booster were most of the clones from primary vaccination (approximately 96% CD4, 75% to 90% CD8).

The chain is built from TRBV5-1 and TRBJ1-2; D is possibly TRBD1 (5 bases). The receptor comes from a man between 18 and 29 years old who received the YFV17D yellow fever vaccine. The sample here was CD8+ T cells sorted from PBMCs, taken more than 8 days after the first yellow fever vaccination. The CDR3 here is CASSLRGNYGYTF. CDR3 coding DNA: TGCGCCAGCAGCTTGAGGGGAAACTATGGCTACACCTTC.